The 10 T cell receptor beta chains given below trace back to one sample, sequenced in a study of T-cell memory formation after mild COVID-19. MiXCR was run by TCRdb on the 5' RACE reads, yielding one entry per CDR3 protein. The table includes 150,000 to 200,000 distinct CDR3 sequences, around 13% detected once. The specimen was PBMCs or a T cell subset sorted from them (not recorded which). The receptor source for this set is an adult woman who had mild COVID-19 (a few samples of this study predate the infection). Cell type and time point are not known.

This clonotype was observed a few times. Here the CDR3 reads CASSVVDSTEAFF. CDR3 DNA: TGTGCCAGCAGCGTAGTGGACAGCACTGAAGCTTTCTTT. The chain employs TRBV9 and TRBJ1-1; D is possibly TRBD1 (6 bases). Trimming removed 0 bases at V and 4 bases at J, with 7 bases between. There are 13 residues in the CDR3. Germline CDR1 and CDR2: SGDLS and YYNGEE.

As DNA, the CDR3 is TGTGCCAGCAGTTACTCAAACGGGGGGGGCGGGGAGCTGTTTTTT. Amino acids: CASSYSNGGGGELFF. The chain combines TRBV6-5 with TRBJ2-2; 8 bases map to TRBD2. The germline V gene has CDR1 MNHEY and CDR2 SVGAGI. The V and J ends lost 0 bases and 7 bases, in that order; junction bases with no gene match: 4. This CDR3 contains 15 residues.

J is TRBJ2-3 and V is TRBV7-6; 8 positions agree with TRBD2. After removal of 0 bases from V and 3 bases from J, the junction contained 5 bases not matched to a gene. The V gene's germline CDR1 is SGHVS and CDR2 FNYEAQ. The CDR3 has 16 amino acids. This CDR3 is CASSLAPGLVTDTQYF. In DNA, the CDR3 is TGTGCCAGCAGCTTAGCGCCGGGACTAGTGACAGATACGCAGTATTTT.

The chain combines TRBV27 with TRBJ1-5; 7 nucleotides align to TRBD1. The CDR3 has 16 amino acids. Germline CDR1 reads MNHEY; CDR2 reads SMNVEV (reference sequence). Losses at the gene ends were 5 bases for V and 9 bases for J; bases not matched to a gene: 16. For the CDR3, the DNA is TGTGCCAGCAGTAGACGACAGGGCCCGTTTGTTGGGCCCCAGCATTTT. As protein: CASSRRQGPFVGPQHF.

The chain recombines TRBV5-1 with TRBJ2-7; D not certain. The germline CDR1 and CDR2 sequences are SGHRS and YFSETQ. This CDR3 is 15 amino acids long. Trimming left V 0 bases short and J 0 bases short, with 10 bases between. CDR3 sequence: CASSLVSRSSYEQYF. The CDR3, as DNA: TGCGCCAGCAGCTTGGTTTCCAGGAGCTCCTACGAGCAGTACTTC.

This chain uses TRBV6-2 or TRBV6-3 with TRBJ2-5; 13 bases agree with TRBD2. Germline CDR1 reads MNHEY; CDR2 reads SVGEGT. With V trimmed by 7 bases and J by 1 base, 12 bases remained unmatched. The CDR3 loop spans 18 amino acids. CDR3: CASIPGLAGPHGQETQYF. In DNA, the CDR3 is TGTGCCAGCATTCCGGGACTAGCGGGACCACATGGCCAAGAGACCCAGTACTTC.

The chain combines TRBV29-1 with TRBJ1-2, with D perhaps matching TRBD1 (6 bases). There are 15 residues in the CDR3. Germline V gene lookup returns CDR1 SQVTM and CDR2 ANQGSEA. V lost 3 bases and J 4 bases, leaving 18 bases between the germline ends. Written as DNA, the CDR3 is TGCAGCGTTGACAACATACTACAGGGTGCCTATGGCTACACCTTC. It translates to CSVDNILQGAYGYTF.

This clonotype was seen only a few times. This chain uses TRBV12-3 or TRBV12-4 with TRBJ1-1; unclear D gene. The CDR3 spans 15 residues. V lost 3 bases, J lost 0 bases, and 11 bases lay in between. The CDR3, as DNA: TGTGCCAGCAGTTTTAGGATTCAAATGAACACTGAAGCTTTCTTT. This encodes CASSFRIQMNTEAFF.

In this sample, this clonotype turned up a few times. V is TRBV29-1 and J is TRBJ1-2; D gene ambiguous. Germline V gives CDR1 SQVTM, CDR2 ANQGSEA. This CDR3 region has 9 residues. Trimming stripped 3 bases from V and 6 bases from J, with 2 bases between. DNA of the CDR3: TGCAGCGTTGACCATGGCTACACCTTC. This encodes CSVDHGYTF.

V and J are TRBV20-1 and TRBJ2-7; D ambiguous. Germline V gene sequence: CDR1 DFQATT, CDR2 SNEGSKA (reference sequence). The CDR3 contains 10 residues. CDR3 residues: CSGLAYEQYF. The CDR3 nucleotides read TGCAGCGGCCTGGCGTACGAGCAGTACTTC.